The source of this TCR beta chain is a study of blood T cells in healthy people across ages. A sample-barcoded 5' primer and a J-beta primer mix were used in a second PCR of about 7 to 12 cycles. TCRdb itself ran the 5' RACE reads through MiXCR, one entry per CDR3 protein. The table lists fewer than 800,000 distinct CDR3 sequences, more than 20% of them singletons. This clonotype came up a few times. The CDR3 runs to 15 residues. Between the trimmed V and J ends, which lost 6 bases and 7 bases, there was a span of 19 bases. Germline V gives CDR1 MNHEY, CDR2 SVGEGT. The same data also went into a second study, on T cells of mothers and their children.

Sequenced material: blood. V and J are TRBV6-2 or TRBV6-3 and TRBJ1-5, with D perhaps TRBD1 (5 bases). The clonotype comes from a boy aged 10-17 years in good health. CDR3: CASSPPRAWGQPQHF. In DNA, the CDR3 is TGTGCCAGCAGCCCCCCCCGGGCCTGGGGGCAGCCCCAGCATTTT.